The present TCR beta chain was sequenced within a study of tissue T cells after allogeneic stem cell transplantation. Measured with immunoSEQ multiplex PCR; TCRdb has only the in-frame clones, and not every one. The sample holds over 2,000 clones, 55% to 70% seen once. Steroid-refractory graft-versus-host disease after allogeneic hematopoietic cell transplant qualified adults for prospective research-autopsy enrollment. This clone is classed as large. Sequenced here: ileal tissue, sampled at autopsy. The receptor was derived from a male patient at least 60 years old with steroid-refractory graft-versus-host disease after an allogeneic stem cell transplant. Some T cells may be transferred from the graft donor.

This CDR3 is CASSWGVRELFF. The CDR3 DNA reads TGTGCCAGCAGTTGGGGCGTGAGGGAGCTGTTTTTT. The chain carries TRBV2 and TRBJ2-2, with a tentative D call TRBD1 (5 bases). The CDR3 has 12 amino acids. Germline V lookup: CDR1 SNHLY, CDR2 FYNNEI. With 5 bases removed from V and 9 bases from J, the gap between germline ends came to 10 bases.